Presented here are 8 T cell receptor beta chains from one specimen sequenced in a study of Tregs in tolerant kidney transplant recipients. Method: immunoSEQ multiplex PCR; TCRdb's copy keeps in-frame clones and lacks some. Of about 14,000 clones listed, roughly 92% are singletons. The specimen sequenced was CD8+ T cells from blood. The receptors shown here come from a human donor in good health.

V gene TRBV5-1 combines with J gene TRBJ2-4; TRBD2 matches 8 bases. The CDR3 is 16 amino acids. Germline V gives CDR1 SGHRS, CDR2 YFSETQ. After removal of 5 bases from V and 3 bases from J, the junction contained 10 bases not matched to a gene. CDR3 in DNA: TGCGCCAGCAGTGTTACTAGCGGTATAGGCAAAAACATTCAGTACTTC. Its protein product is CASSVTSGIGKNIQYF.

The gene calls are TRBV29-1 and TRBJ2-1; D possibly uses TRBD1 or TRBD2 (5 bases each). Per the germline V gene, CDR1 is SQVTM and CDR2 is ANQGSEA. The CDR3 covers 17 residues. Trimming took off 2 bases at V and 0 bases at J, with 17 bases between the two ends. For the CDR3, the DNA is TGCAGCGTTGAACCCCAGGGACCATTTATCTCCTACAATGAGCAGTTCTTC. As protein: CSVEPQGPFISYNEQFF.

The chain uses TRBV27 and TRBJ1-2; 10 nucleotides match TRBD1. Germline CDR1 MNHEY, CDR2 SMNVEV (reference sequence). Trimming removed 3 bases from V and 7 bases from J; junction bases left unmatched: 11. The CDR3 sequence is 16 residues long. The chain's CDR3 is CASSFRTGTGEVGYTF. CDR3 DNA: TGTGCCAGCAGTTTCCGAACCGGGACAGGGGAAGTTGGCTACACCTTC.

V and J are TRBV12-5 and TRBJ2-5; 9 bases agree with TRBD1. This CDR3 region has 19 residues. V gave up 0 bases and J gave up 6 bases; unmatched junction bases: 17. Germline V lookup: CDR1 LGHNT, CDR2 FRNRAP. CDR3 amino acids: CASGLVLRQGVRFGKTQYF. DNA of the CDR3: TGTGCTAGTGGTTTGGTACTGCGACAGGGGGTCAGGTTCGGGAAGACCCAGTACTTC.

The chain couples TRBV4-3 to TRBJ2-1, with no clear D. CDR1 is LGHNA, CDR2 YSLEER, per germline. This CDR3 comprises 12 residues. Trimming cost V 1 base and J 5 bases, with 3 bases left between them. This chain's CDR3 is CASSQGDNEQFF. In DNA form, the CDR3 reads TGCGCCAGCAGCCAAGGGGACAATGAGCAGTTCTTC.

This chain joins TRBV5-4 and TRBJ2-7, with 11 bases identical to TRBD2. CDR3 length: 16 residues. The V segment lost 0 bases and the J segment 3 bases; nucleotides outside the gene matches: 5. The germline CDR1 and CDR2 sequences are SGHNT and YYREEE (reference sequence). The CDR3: CASSLVPSGGYYEQYF. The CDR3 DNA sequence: TGTGCCAGCAGCTTGGTACCTAGCGGGGGGTACTACGAGCAGTACTTC.

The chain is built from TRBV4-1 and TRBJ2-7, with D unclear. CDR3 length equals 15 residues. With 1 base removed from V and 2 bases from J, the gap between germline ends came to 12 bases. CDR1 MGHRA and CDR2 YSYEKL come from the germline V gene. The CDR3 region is CASSQGNSRPYEQYF. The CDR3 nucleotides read TGCGCCAGCAGCCAAGGTAACAGCCGACCCTACGAGCAGTACTTC.

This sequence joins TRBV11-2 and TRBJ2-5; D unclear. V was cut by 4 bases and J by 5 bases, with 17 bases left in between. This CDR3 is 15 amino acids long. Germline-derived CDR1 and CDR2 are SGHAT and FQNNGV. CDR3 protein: CASSSNGPFIETQYF. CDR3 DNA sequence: TGTGCCAGCAGCTCGAACGGCCCCTTTATCGAGACCCAGTACTTC. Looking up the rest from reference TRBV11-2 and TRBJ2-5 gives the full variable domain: EAGVAQSPRYKIIEKRQSVAFWCNPISGHATLYWYQQILGQGPKLLIQFQNNGVVDDSQLPKDRFSAERLKGVDSTLKIQPAKLEDSAVYLCASSSNGPFIETQYFGPGTRLLVL.